These 28 T cell receptor beta chains originate from one sample sequenced in a study of regulatory T cells in long-lasting Graves disease. In building TCR beta libraries, iRepertoire HTBI primers were used together with Arm-PCR of CDR3 regions. From the multiplex PCR reads, TCRdb called clonotypes with MiXCR, one entry per CDR3 protein. The sample holds around 460,000 distinct CDR3 sequences, around 15% seen once. Time point indicated: newly diagnosed GD, antithyroid drugs for less than 3 months. Isolated PBMC RNA provided the starting material for the TCR library. The same data also contributed to another study, on T cells in Graves' hyperthyroidism and ophthalmopathy.

The starting material was peripheral blood mononuclear cells (PBMCs), obtained at new diagnosis, from a patient treated with antithyroid drugs. These receptors were taken from a woman between 50 and 59 years old with Graves disease.

J is TRBJ2-7 and V is TRBV9, with D perhaps matching TRBD1 (6 bases). The CDR3 has 14 amino acids. V lost 4 bases and J lost 5, with 16 bases in between. Germline V gene lookup returns CDR1 SGDLS and CDR2 YYNGEE. CDR3 in amino acids: CASSPEGDLNEQYF. In nucleotides, the CDR3 is TGTGCCAGCAGCCCCGAGGGGGATTTGAACGAGCAGTACTTC.

This clonotype was seen at least ten times. The CDR3 nucleotides read TGTGCCAGCAGCCCACAGGGAACTGAAGCTTTCTTT. It codes for CASSPQGTEAFF. The chain joins TRBV2 to TRBJ1-1, with D maybe TRBD1 (6 bases). The CDR3 is 12 amino acids. Germline CDR1 and CDR2: SNHLY and FYNNEI. V lost 6 bases, J lost 5 bases, and 10 bases lay in between.

The chain recombines TRBV12-3 or TRBV12-4 with TRBJ2-1; 9 bases map to TRBD1. The V gene end was trimmed by 6 bases and the J gene end by 6 bases; junction bases not matched to a gene: 12. The CDR3 sequence is 16 residues long. CDR3 DNA: TGTGCCAGCAGAAGACCCGGGACAGGGTTAAGCAATGAGCAGTTCTTC. Protein: CASRRPGTGLSNEQFF.

The chain combines TRBV27 with TRBJ2-1, with 9 bases identical to TRBD2. The CDR3 consists of 14 residues. Germline-derived CDR1 and CDR2 are MNHEY and SMNVEV (reference sequence). V dropped 8 bases and J dropped 4; count of bases not matched to a gene: 6. CDR3 sequence: CASGLTSGYNEQFF. CDR3 nucleotides: TGTGCCAGCGGCTTGACTAGCGGATACAATGAGCAGTTCTTC.

The table lists this clonotype with a few counts. This chain joins TRBV20-1 and TRBJ2-1; TRBD2 agrees at 11 bases. Germline V CDR1 and CDR2: DFQATT, SNEGSKA (reference sequence). The CDR3 sequence is 17 residues long. With 0 bases clipped from V and 0 bases from J, the junction kept 4 bases outside the gene matches. As DNA, the CDR3 is TGCAGTGCTAGAGATCCTAGCGGGAGGCGCTCCTACAATGAGCAGTTCTTC. Protein product: CSARDPSGRRSYNEQFF.

V usage is TRBV6-1 and J usage is TRBJ2-7; D possibly corresponds to TRBD2 (7 bases). V lost 6 bases and J 10 bases, leaving 25 bases between the germline ends. Germline V gene sequence: CDR1 MNHNS, CDR2 SASEGT. The CDR3 spans 15 residues. The CDR3 coding sequence is TGTGCCAGCAGGGGAGGGGGGCAGCTTCCTCGCGATCAGTACTTC. This translates into CASRGGGQLPRDQYF.

This clonotype was seen ten or more times. The rearrangement joins TRBV20-1 to TRBJ2-2; 8 nucleotides line up with TRBD1. This CDR3 has 14 amino acids. Germline-derived CDR1 and CDR2 are DFQATT and SNEGSKA (reference sequence). The V segment lost 6 bases and the J segment 3 bases; nucleotides outside the gene matches: 6. In nucleotides, the CDR3 is TGCAGTGCAAGGACAGGGCAAGACACCGGGGAGCTGTTTTTT. It is translated as CSARTGQDTGELFF.

This clonotype was observed at least ten times. DNA of the CDR3: TGTGCCAGCAGCGTCTTGCTTTCAGGGTCCTACAATGAGCAGTTCTTC. This translates into CASSVLLSGSYNEQFF. The genes are TRBV9 and TRBJ2-1, with TRBD1 as a possible D gene (5 bases). Per germline, CDR1 SGDLS and CDR2 YYNGEE. V lost 2 bases to trimming and J lost 1 base, with 13 bases between them. CDR3 size: 16 residues.

This clonotype was counted a few times. The germline gene is not matched at one end of the junction; a read error may be the cause. This chain uses TRBV5-1 with TRBJ2-2; D is possibly TRBD2 (5 bases). Per germline, CDR1 SGHRS and CDR2 YFSETQ. The CDR3 is made up of 15 amino acids. CDR3 DNA: TGCGCCAGCAGCTTGGTAGCAGAGAACACCGGGGAGCTGCTTTTT. Its protein is CASSLVAENTGELLF.

This clonotype was seen a handful of times. This chain joins TRBV2 and TRBJ1-6, with 9 bases fitting TRBD1. The CDR3 sequence is 15 residues long. V was clipped by 6 bases and J by 4 bases; unmatched bases: 4. CDR1 and CDR2 from the germline V gene are SNHLY and FYNNEI. The CDR3 DNA sequence: TGTGCCAGCAGGGCGGGGACAGGGTATAATTCACCCCTCCACTTT. Its protein product is CASRAGTGYNSPLHF.

This rearrangement joins TRBV10-3 to TRBJ2-7, with TRBD2 matching 7 bases. With V trimmed by 3 bases and J by 4 bases, 6 bases remained unmatched. CDR3 length: 14 residues. Germline V CDR1 and CDR2: ENHRY, SYGVKD. Written as DNA, the CDR3 is TGTGCCATCAGTGACGGGACTATCCTGTACGAGCAGTACTTC. Its protein product is CAISDGTILYEQYF.

This clonotype was observed a few times. The genes are TRBV11-3 and TRBJ2-1; 8 positions agree with TRBD1. CDR1 is SGHNT, CDR2 YENEEA, per germline. Trimming took 1 base from V and 1 from J; bases not matched to a gene: 6. The CDR3 totals 17 residues. The CDR3: CASSLGTGTGSYNEQFF. CDR3 DNA sequence: TGTGCCAGCAGCTTAGGAACGGGGACAGGATCCTACAATGAGCAGTTCTTC.

The rearrangement uses TRBV5-5 and TRBJ2-1; D not resolved. The CDR3 covers 13 residues. The V gene's germline CDR1 is SGHKS and CDR2 YYEKEE (reference sequence). The V end lost 7 bases, the J end lost 2 bases, and 10 bases lay between the germline ends. CDR3 amino acids: CASLFGPYNEQFF. The CDR3 bases are TGTGCCAGCCTATTCGGACCCTACAATGAGCAGTTCTTC.

At least ten counts were recorded for this clonotype. CDR3 region: CASSFRTGNYGYTF. CDR3 DNA sequence: TGTGCCAGCAGTTTTCGGACAGGCAACTATGGCTACACCTTC. The chain couples TRBV12-3 or TRBV12-4 to TRBJ1-2; 7 positions agree with TRBD1. CDR3 length: 14 amino acids. Trimming removed 3 bases from V and 2 bases from J; junction bases left unmatched: 3.

The sample holds many counts of this clonotype. V usage is TRBV3-1 and J usage is TRBJ2-3; 9 positions agree with TRBD2. The CDR3 runs to 15 residues. Trimming cost V 4 bases and J 3 bases; bases outside gene matches: 5. Germline V lookup: CDR1 LGHDT, CDR2 YNNKEL (reference sequence). The CDR3 spells CASSPRSGSTDTQYF. CDR3 coding DNA: TGTGCCAGCAGCCCGCGTAGCGGGAGTACAGATACGCAGTATTTT.

This clonotype was recorded at least ten times. The chain links TRBV3-1 to TRBJ2-5; D might be TRBD1 or TRBD2, each matching 5 bases. V was clipped by 2 bases and J by 12 bases, with 10 bases between them. Germline values: CDR1 LGHDT, CDR2 YNNKEL (reference sequence). The CDR3 length is 11 residues. The CDR3 region is CASSQSGRKYF. CDR3 bases: TGTGCCAGCAGCCAATCGGGACGAAAGTACTTC.

The sample holds many counts of this clonotype. The gene calls are TRBV6-2 or TRBV6-3 and TRBJ2-7, with 8 bases aligning to TRBD1. Per the germline V gene, CDR1 is MNHEY and CDR2 is SVGEGT. There are 16 residues in the CDR3. V shed 2 bases and J 5 bases; nucleotides not matched to a gene: 11. The CDR3 DNA reads TGTGCCAGCAGTTACAACACAGGGGGGTCATCCCACGAGCAGTACTTC. Its protein is CASSYNTGGSSHEQYF.

The gene calls are TRBV12-3 or TRBV12-4 and TRBJ2-3, with unresolved D. V was clipped by 6 bases and J by 7 bases, with 11 bases between them. This CDR3 has 12 amino acids. CDR3 DNA: TGTGCCAGCAGGCCCACCGGTCATACGCAGTATTTT. Protein sequence: CASRPTGHTQYF.

This clonotype was observed a handful of times. The CDR3 region has the DNA TGTGCCAGCAGTGGCGAGGACTTATACACAGATACGCAGTATTTT. The encoded protein is CASSGEDLYTDTQYF. The V gene is TRBV12-3 or TRBV12-4, the J gene TRBJ2-3, with D possibly matching TRBD2 (5 bases). The CDR3 length is 15 residues. Trimming took off 5 bases at V and 2 bases at J, with 14 bases between the two ends.

This clonotype was counted ten times or more. V and J are TRBV28 and TRBJ2-7, with D possibly TRBD1 on 7 matching bases. The CDR3 extends over 15 amino acids. Deletions cut 6 bases from V and 4 bases from J, with 19 bases between. Germline V gene sequence: CDR1 MDHEN, CDR2 SYDVKM. This CDR3 reads CASRPPEGAGYEQYF. DNA for the CDR3: TGTGCCAGCAGGCCTCCGGAGGGGGCTGGTTACGAGCAGTACTTC. The whole variable domain, filled in from reference TRBV28 and TRBJ2-7, reads DVKVTQSSRYLVKRTGEKVFLECVQDMDHENMFWYRQDPGLGLRLIYFSYDVKMKEKGDIPEGYSVSREKKERFSLILESASTNQTSMYLCASRPPEGAGYEQYFGPGTRLTVT.

Remarks on this clonotype: An end of the junction differs from the germline gene, which may be a read error. The chain joins TRBV30 to TRBJ1-4; weak D call: TRBD1 (6 bases). Germline assignment: CDR1 GTSNPN and CDR2 SVGIG (reference sequence). This CDR3 is 15 amino acids long. CDR3 DNA sequence: TGTGCCTGGGGGACAACAGGGCGATTAGATGAGAAACTGTTTTTT. Translated: CAWGTTGRLDEKLFF.

This clonotype was recorded at least ten times. The CDR3, as DNA: TGTGCCAGCAGCTTGGGGCTTTCGACAGGGCTTACCTACGAGCAGTACTTC. Amino acid sequence: CASSLGLSTGLTYEQYF. The genes are TRBV5-6 and TRBJ2-7, with TRBD1 matching 7 bases. V lost 0 bases, J lost 2 bases, and 11 bases stayed unmatched. The germline gives CDR1 SGHDT, CDR2 YYEEEE. There are 17 residues in the CDR3.

This clonotype showed up just a few times. V gene TRBV5-1 combines with J gene TRBJ2-5; TRBD2 agrees at 11 bases. CDR1 and CDR2 from the germline V gene are SGHRS and YFSETQ. The CDR3 sequence is 19 residues long. With V trimmed by 3 bases and J by 3 bases, 16 bases remained unmatched. The CDR3 loop is CASSYPPPGASGGKETQYF. The CDR3 region has the DNA TGCGCCAGCAGCTACCCCCCCCCTGGGGCTAGCGGGGGGAAAGAGACCCAGTACTTC. Variable domain in full (rest from reference TRBV5-1 and TRBJ2-5): KAGVTQTPRYLIKTRGQQVTLSCSPISGHRSVSWYQQTPGQGLQFLFEYFSETQRNKGNFPGRFSGRQFSNSRSEMNVSTLELGDSALYLCASSYPPPGASGGKETQYFGPGTRLLVL.

This clonotype was seen a handful of times. The chain has TRBV4-1 and TRBJ2-3, with 7 bases that match TRBD2. The CDR3 consists of 14 residues. Trimming removed 5 bases from V and 2 bases from J; junction bases left unmatched: 4. Germline loops: CDR1 MGHRA, CDR2 YSYEKL. Written as DNA, the CDR3 is TGCGCCAGCAGCTTTCGGGACTACACAGATACGCAGTATTTT. Translated, it gives CASSFRDYTDTQYF.

This clonotype has a count of ten or more. The V gene is TRBV28, the J gene TRBJ2-2; 9 bases fit TRBD2. J gave up 5 bases and V 6 bases, and 10 bases lay outside the gene matches. Germline loops: CDR1 MDHEN, CDR2 SYDVKM. This CDR3 contains 16 residues. This CDR3 reads CASSLVGLAGTGELFF. The CDR3 DNA reads as TGTGCCAGCAGCTTAGTAGGGCTAGCGGGAACCGGGGAGCTGTTTTTT.

This clonotype was found many times. One end of the junction does not line up with germline, which may come from a read error. The rearrangement links TRBV30 to TRBJ2-7; D gene ambiguous. CDR3 length equals 11 residues. Germline CDR1 is GTSNPN and CDR2 is SVGIG (reference sequence). CDR3 DNA: TGTGCCTGGAGTGTACGGGCCTACTCGGGCTTC. It translates to CAWSVRAYSGF.

This clonotype has a count of ten or more. The chain couples TRBV28 to TRBJ2-7, with 8 bases identical to TRBD2. CDR3 length: 17 amino acids. With 3 bases clipped from V and 2 bases from J, the junction kept 12 bases outside the gene matches. Germline V lookup: CDR1 MDHEN, CDR2 SYDVKM. The chain's CDR3 is CASSLSGSGIPAYEQYF. The CDR3, as DNA: TGTGCCAGCAGTTTGTCCGGTAGCGGGATACCAGCCTACGAGCAGTACTTC.

This clonotype has only a few counts. Written as DNA, the CDR3 is TGCGCCAGCAGGGGGGCGGGAATTGGAAATGGCTACACCTTC. It translates to CASRGAGIGNGYTF. This chain uses TRBV5-1 with TRBJ1-2, with a tentative D call TRBD1 (6 bases). V shed 5 bases and J shed 6 bases, with 17 bases lying between them. Germline CDR1 and CDR2: SGHRS and YFSETQ. The CDR3 is 14 amino acids.